These 22 T cell receptor beta chains share one sample of origin, sequenced in a study of cytomegalovirus exposure and HLA in healthy donors. The PCR ran on 60 Vbeta and 13 Jbeta primers. The table came from immunoSEQ multiplex PCR; TCRdb's copy has only in-frame clones and leaves some out. The repertoire holds 150,000 to 200,000 clones, around 68% seen once, with 2.5% to 3% in the top ten. Sequencing was carried out using PBMCs. The receptor set was obtained from a woman aged 40 to 49 in good health and CMV-seropositive.

The genes are TRBV7-2 and TRBJ2-6, with TRBD1 identical over 8 bases. Germline CDR1 SGHTA, CDR2 FQGNSA. V lost 5 bases to trimming and J lost 2 bases; unmatched junction nucleotides: 11. The CDR3 spans 18 residues. The CDR3 is CASSARPGGYAGANVLTF. In nucleotides, the CDR3 is TGTGCCAGCAGCGCCCGACCAGGGGGCTACGCTGGGGCCAACGTCCTGACTTTC.

This clone was picked up a small number of times. The chain carries TRBV7-9 and TRBJ2-1, with D perhaps matching TRBD1 (6 bases). The CDR3 length is 17 residues. Trimming took off 5 bases at V and 4 bases at J, with 21 bases between the two ends. Germline loops: CDR1 SEHNR, CDR2 FQNEAQ (reference sequence). The CDR3 sequence is CASSPQTGIEAYNEQFF. The DNA of the CDR3 is TGTGCCAGCAGCCCCCAAACAGGGATCGAAGCTTACAATGAGCAGTTCTTC.

This clone came up a few times. The germline gene is not matched at one end of the junction; a read error may be the cause. The CDR3: CASSPGGVSLSYGYPF. The CDR3, as DNA: TGTGCCAGTAGCCCGGGGGGGGTCTCATTGTCCTATGGCTACCCCTTC. The chain is built from TRBV19 and TRBJ1-2, with D perhaps TRBD1 (5 bases). There are 16 residues in the CDR3. Per the germline V gene, CDR1 is LNHDA and CDR2 is SQIVND (reference sequence).

This clone was found a few times. The chain uses TRBV5-1 and TRBJ2-1; D might be TRBD2 (6 bases). Germline CDR1 reads SGHRS; CDR2 reads YFSETQ. V lost 2 bases, J lost 2 bases, and 11 bases lay in between. The CDR3 runs 15 residues. CDR3 protein: CASSLTGDPYNEQFF. The CDR3 bases are TGCGCCAGCAGCTTAACGGGAGACCCCTACAATGAGCAGTTCTTC.

Regarding this clone: The junction differs from germline at one of its ends, possibly a read error. The chain carries TRBV9 and TRBJ2-5, with D tentatively TRBD1 (6 bases). The germline CDR1 and CDR2 sequences are SGDLS and YYNGEE. This CDR3 has 15 residues. The CDR3 coding sequence is TGTGCCAGCACCGTAGGACAGAGCCACACAGAGACCCAGTACTTC. As protein: CASTVGQSHTETQYF.

The chain combines TRBV27 with TRBJ2-7; possibly TRBD2 for D (5 bases). Germline V gene lookup returns CDR1 MNHEY and CDR2 SMNVEV (reference sequence). V lost 4 bases, J lost 5 bases, and 18 bases lay in between. This CDR3 has 15 residues. The CDR3 coding sequence is TGTGCCAGCAGTTCGTCGCCTAGCCTCGGAGACGAGCAGTACTTC. This codes for CASSSSPSLGDEQYF.

The chain combines TRBV29-1 with TRBJ2-2; 8 positions match TRBD1. Looked up from germline, CDR1 is SQVTM and CDR2 is ANQGSEA. The CDR3 extends over 15 amino acids. V lost 2 bases, J lost 6 bases, and 8 bases stayed unmatched. Here the CDR3 reads CSVEYGTGWSGELFF. The CDR3 bases are TGCAGCGTTGAATATGGGACAGGATGGTCCGGGGAGCTGTTTTTT.

This chain links TRBV5-4 with TRBJ2-2, with D possibly TRBD1 on 6 matching bases. Trimming pared 4 bases from V and 0 bases from J, leaving 13 bases between. This CDR3 region has 16 residues. Per the germline V gene, CDR1 is SGHNT and CDR2 is YYREEE (reference sequence). The CDR3 sequence: CASSLAGTTNTGELFF. CDR3 DNA: TGTGCCAGCAGCCTAGCCGGGACAACGAACACCGGGGAGCTGTTTTTT.

This chain connects TRBV29-1 to TRBJ1-3; TRBD1 agrees at 9 bases. V lost 7 bases, J lost 4 bases, and 8 bases stayed unmatched. The length of the CDR3 is 14 residues. Germline CDR1 reads SQVTM; CDR2 reads ANQGSEA. Here the CDR3 DNA reads TGCAGCGCCGGGACAGGGTATGGGGGAAACACCATATATTTT. Its protein is CSAGTGYGGNTIYF.

The V call is TRBV7-2, the J call TRBJ2-7; D may be TRBD1 (6 bases). V was trimmed by 4 bases and J by 4 bases, leaving 8 bases between them. The CDR3 runs 12 residues. Germline values: CDR1 SGHTA, CDR2 FQGNSA. For the CDR3, the DNA is TGTGCCAGCAGCTCTAGGGGGTACGAGCAGTACTTC. Amino acids: CASSSRGYEQYF.

In this sample, this clone turned up a few times. The CDR3 DNA reads TGCGCCAGCAGCCAAGATTCGCAGGCTAACTATGGCTACACCTTC. Protein: CASSQDSQANYGYTF. This sequence joins TRBV4-3 and TRBJ1-2; no firm D call. The CDR3 covers 15 residues. Trimming removed 0 bases at V and 0 bases at J, with 8 bases between. CDR1 and CDR2 from the germline V gene are LGHNA and YSLEER.

The gene calls are TRBV11-2 and TRBJ2-7; no definite D call. Germline lookup yields CDR1 SGHAT and CDR2 FQNNGV. The CDR3 is 15 residues long. The V end lost 5 bases, the J end lost 7 bases, and 21 bases lay between the germline ends. CDR3: CASSQIEKRLREQYF. The CDR3, as DNA: TGTGCCAGCAGCCAGATTGAGAAGCGTTTACGGGAGCAGTACTTC.

This clone was detected only once. The chain recombines TRBV10-3 with TRBJ1-2; TRBD1 matches 11 bases. V lost 6 bases to trimming and J lost 2 bases; unmatched junction nucleotides: 2. CDR1 and CDR2 from the germline V gene are ENHRY and SYGVKD. The CDR3 loop spans 14 amino acids. The CDR3 spells CAIRGQGENYGYTF. The CDR3, as DNA: TGTGCCATCAGGGGACAGGGGGAGAACTATGGCTACACCTTC.

J is TRBJ2-1 and V is TRBV4-3; TRBD2 is a possible D gene (6 bases). This CDR3 has 15 amino acids. Trimming shortened V by 0 bases and J by 4 bases, and 10 bases separated the two germline ends. Germline V gene sequence: CDR1 LGHNA, CDR2 YSLEER. The CDR3 nucleotides are TGCGCCAGCAGCCAAGAAGGACGGGAGTACAATGAGCAGTTCTTC. Amino acid sequence: CASSQEGREYNEQFF.

CDR3 DNA sequence: TGTGCCAGCACCCCCCCAGGGGTTATGGGGCGGACTGAAGCTTTCTTT. Protein product: CASTPPGVMGRTEAFF. V gene TRBV28 combines with J gene TRBJ1-1, with D possibly TRBD1 on 6 matching bases. CDR3 length: 16 amino acids. Trimming cost V 7 bases and J 5 bases, with 23 bases left between them. Germline V CDR1 and CDR2: MDHEN, SYDVKM.

The rearrangement uses TRBV29-1 and TRBJ1-4; D remains unclear. V dropped 7 bases and J dropped 3 bases, with 15 bases sitting between them. CDR1 is SQVTM, CDR2 ANQGSEA, per germline. The CDR3 is made up of 14 amino acids. CDR3 bases: TGCAGCGCACAGAGGGAATGGGCTAATGAAAAACTGTTTTTT. Its translation: CSAQREWANEKLFF.

This clone was picked up one time. The chain combines TRBV7-2 with TRBJ2-7; possibly TRBD1 for D (7 bases). This CDR3 has 15 amino acids. CDR1 is SGHTA, CDR2 FQGNSA, per germline. The V end lost 5 bases, the J end lost 3 bases, and 17 bases lay between the germline ends. The CDR3 region is CASSRGGGKDYEQYF. The CDR3, as DNA: TGTGCCAGCAGCCGAGGAGGGGGCAAGGACTACGAGCAGTACTTC.

The chain couples TRBV28 to TRBJ1-4, with 9 nucleotides matching TRBD1. This CDR3 region has 16 residues. With V trimmed by 5 bases and J by 8 bases, 12 bases remained unmatched. Per the germline V gene, CDR1 is MDHEN and CDR2 is SYDVKM. The CDR3 region has the DNA TGTGCCAGCAGTCCCAGGGTCGGGACAGGGAGCGAAAAACTGTTTTTT. The encoded protein is CASSPRVGTGSEKLFF.

This clone has a handful of counts. This chain uses TRBV5-4 with TRBJ2-3; D remains unclear. The CDR3 is 12 amino acids. The ends were cut back, 1 base at V and 6 bases at J, with 6 bases in the middle. Germline loops: CDR1 SGHNT, CDR2 YYREEE (reference sequence). The CDR3 DNA is TGTGCCAGCAGCTTGTTCGGGGATACGCAGTATTTT. Protein sequence: CASSLFGDTQYF.

The chain is built from TRBV7-9 and TRBJ2-1; possibly TRBD2 for D (6 bases). Trimming cost V 1 base and J 5 bases, with 12 bases left between them. Germline assignment: CDR1 SEHNR and CDR2 FQNEAQ (reference sequence). This CDR3 contains 15 residues. In DNA form, the CDR3 reads TGTGCCAGCAGCTTAGACCGGGACTCGCACAATGAGCAGTTCTTC. Translated: CASSLDRDSHNEQFF.

The chain combines TRBV5-1 with TRBJ2-7; possible D gene TRBD2, 7 bases. The CDR3 covers 15 residues. Trimming took 3 bases from V and 1 from J, leaving 14 bases between them. CDR1 is SGHRS, CDR2 YFSETQ, per germline. The CDR3 DNA follows: TGCGCCAGCAGCTCACTCGCGGGGGCTTCCTACGAGCAGTACTTC. It specifies CASSSLAGASYEQYF.

In its sample, this clone was seen a few times. The CDR3 sequence is CSAPWPGNTIYF. CDR3 bases: TGCAGCGCCCCCTGGCCAGGAAACACCATATATTTT. The chain couples TRBV29-1 to TRBJ1-3; D is uncertain. The V end lost 7 bases, the J end lost 4 bases, and 11 bases lay between the germline ends. The length of the CDR3 is 12 residues. Germline CDR1 is SQVTM and CDR2 is ANQGSEA.